The entry below gives a single T cell receptor beta chain sequence along with its context. What antigen it recognizes has not been identified. No base quality information exists; no much larger clone differs at one position. V sheds 4 bases and J sheds 1 base, leaving 7 bases between their ends. The CDR3 contains 13 residues, cysteine and phenylalanine counted. Only the CDR3 DNA is retained, 39 bases long and in frame from the first base. The collaborating institutions used their own protocols to collect whole blood in K2EDTA tubes. Collaborator samples were shipped for TCRbeta analysis as frozen whole blood, isolated PBMCs, or DNA extracted from either sample type. TCRbeta CDR3 regions were amplified from genomic DNA using the immunoSEQ Assay, a bias-controlled multiplex PCR. The authors' pipeline ran thus. The number of nucleated cells in each sample was estimated by amplification of reference gene primers within the assay. To quantify the absolute abundance of each unique TCRbeta CDR3 rearrangement, sequence reads were collapsed and filtered. For each sample, productive Simpson clonality was calculated as the square root of Simpson's diversity index over productive rearrangements. TCRdb provides this immuneACCESS table in a form limited to in-frame rearrangements. Some clones are lacking; in checked studies, under half of them reflect an unresolved V gene, and why the rest are absent is not known. V, J and clone size derive from that table, while D and trimming were established from the DNA sequence. A total of over 55,000 clones appear in this sample, roughly 85% of them only once. The top ten clonotypes cover roughly 20% of the sample.

The entry originates in a study of blood T cell repertoires in COVID-19 (dated by TCRdb to about 2020). With regard to the full study: Collaborator samples came from the United States, Italy and Spain and covered acute and convalescent phases of COVID-19. The prospective study material was composed of cDNA or gDNA derived from T cells, B-cell-depleted T cells, or PBMCs. The dataset comprised deeply sampled blood TCRbeta repertoires from subjects exposed to, actively infected with, or recovered from COVID-19. The repertoires were released in a freely available public database intended as a resource for research on the immune response to SARS-CoV-2. The samples were drawn from the first 160 participants of the ongoing ImmuneRACE study and from 1,254 subjects provided by 6 global collaborators. Nearly every sample came with metadata listing a de-identified subject ID, COVID-19 status, age in years and sex. HLA class I and class II types, where available, came from metadata supplied by the sample provider rather than from assay-based typing.

General conclusions and limits of the study: The quantity of clinical and demographic metadata differed by source and by participant and was supplied without curation.

The sequence came from a man between 50 and 59 years old with acute or convalescent COVID-19. The specimen sequenced was peripheral blood. The sequence links TRBV12-3 or TRBV12-4 to TRBJ1-2; the D gene assignment is ambiguous. CDR3 reads: CASSSGINYGYTF. The DNA is TGTGCCAGCAGTTCCGGGATTAACTATGGCTACACCTTC.